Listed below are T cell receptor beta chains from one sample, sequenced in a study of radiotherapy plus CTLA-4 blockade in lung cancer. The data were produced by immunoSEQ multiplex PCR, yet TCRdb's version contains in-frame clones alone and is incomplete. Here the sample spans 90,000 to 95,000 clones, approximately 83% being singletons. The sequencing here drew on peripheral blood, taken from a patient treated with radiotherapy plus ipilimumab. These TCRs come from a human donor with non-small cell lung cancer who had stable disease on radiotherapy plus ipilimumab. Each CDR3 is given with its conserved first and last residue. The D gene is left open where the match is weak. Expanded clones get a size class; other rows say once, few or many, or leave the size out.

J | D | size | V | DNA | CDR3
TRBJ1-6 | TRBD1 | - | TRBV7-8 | TGTGCCAGCAGCTTATATTCCCCCAGGGGGACTTCACCCCTCCACTTT | CASSLYSPRGTSPLHF
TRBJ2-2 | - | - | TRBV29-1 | TGCAGCGCCAGGGTAAACGCCGGGGAGCTGTTTTTT | CSARVNAGELFF
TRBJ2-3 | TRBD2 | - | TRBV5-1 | TGCGCCAGCAGCTTGAAGACAAGTTCTAGCGGGGGGACAGATACGCAGTATTTT | CASSLKTSSSGGTDTQYF
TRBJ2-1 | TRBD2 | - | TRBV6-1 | TGTGCCAGCCCTCCTGGCGGGGGGGCGGTAAATGAGCAGTTCTTC | CASPPGGGAVNEQFF
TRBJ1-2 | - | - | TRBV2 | TGTGCCAGCAGGGAAGGTTCTAACTATGGCTACACCTTC | CASREGSNYGYTF
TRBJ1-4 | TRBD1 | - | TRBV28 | TGTGCCAGCAGACCATCCCGGACAGGGGGCGAAAGAAAACTGTTTTTT | CASRPSRTGGERKLFF
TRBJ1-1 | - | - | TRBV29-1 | TGCGGAGGGTGGAACACTGAAGCTTTCTTT | CGGWNTEAFF
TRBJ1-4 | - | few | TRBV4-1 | TGCGCCAGCAGCCAAGGTCCAGCGGGGGGAGGCGACGAAAAACTGTTTTTT | CASSQGPAGGGDEKLFF
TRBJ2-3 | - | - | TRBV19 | TGTGCCAGTAGTATCCGAGGGACCGCTAGCACAGATACGCAGTATTTT | CASSIRGTASTDTQYF
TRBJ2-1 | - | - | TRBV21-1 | TGTGCCAGCAGCACCTGGAGTGAGGCCTACAATGAGCAGTTCTTC | CASSTWSEAYNEQFF
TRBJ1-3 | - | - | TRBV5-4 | TGTGCCAGCAGCACAGGGTCTGGAAACACCATATATTTT | CASSTGSGNTIYF
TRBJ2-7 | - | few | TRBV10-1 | TGCGCCAGCCCCCCACCGGGCGACACGCAGTACTTC | CASPPPGDTQYF
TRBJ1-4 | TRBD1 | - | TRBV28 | TGTGCCAGCACACCCCGGACAGGGAGGTTTGAAAAACTGTTTTTT | CASTPRTGRFEKLFF
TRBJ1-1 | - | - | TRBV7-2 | TGTGCCAGCAGCTCTGACATCGGCACTGAAGCTTTCTTT | CASSSDIGTEAFF
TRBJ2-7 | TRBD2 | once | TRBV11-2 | TGTGCCAGCAGCTTAAATAGGAGGACTAGCGGTTACGAGCAGTACTTC | CASSLNRRTSGYEQYF
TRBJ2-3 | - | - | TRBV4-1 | TGCGCCAGCAGCCAAATCCCGTCTGGGGCCCTCCGCGCAGATACGCAGTATTTT | CASSQIPSGALRADTQYF